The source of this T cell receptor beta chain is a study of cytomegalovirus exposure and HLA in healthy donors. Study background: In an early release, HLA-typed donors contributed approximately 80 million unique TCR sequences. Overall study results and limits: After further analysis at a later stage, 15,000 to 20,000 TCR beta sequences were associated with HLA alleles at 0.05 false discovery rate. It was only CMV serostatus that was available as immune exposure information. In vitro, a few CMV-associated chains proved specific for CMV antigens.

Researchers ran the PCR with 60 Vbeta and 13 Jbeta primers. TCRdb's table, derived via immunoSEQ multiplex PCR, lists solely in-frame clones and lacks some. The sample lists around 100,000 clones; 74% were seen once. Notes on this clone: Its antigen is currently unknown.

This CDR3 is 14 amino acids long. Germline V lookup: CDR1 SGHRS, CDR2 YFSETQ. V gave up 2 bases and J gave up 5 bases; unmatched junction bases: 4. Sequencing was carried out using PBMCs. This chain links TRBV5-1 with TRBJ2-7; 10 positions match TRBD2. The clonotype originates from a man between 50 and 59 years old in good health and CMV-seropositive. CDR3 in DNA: TGCGCCAGCAGCTTTAGCGGGGGGTCGGACGAGCAGTACTTC. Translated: CASSFSGGSDEQYF.